This entry features one TCR beta chain sequence. The antigen remains undetermined. The germline gives CDR1 LNHDA, CDR2 SQIVND (reference sequence). The CDR3 loop spans 15 amino acids. Trimming cost V 4 bases and J 9 bases, with 19 bases left between them. Reverse transcription of all isolated RNA meant that expressed TCRB transcripts were sequenced. Profiled with immunoSEQ multiplex PCR; TCRdb holds only in-frame clones, not every one. The repertoire has roughly 700,000 clones, roughly 12% of them found once; the top ten carry around 0.022%. These data belong to a study of beta chain features in type 1 diabetes. Points from the study as a whole: The similarity of naive, central memory and Treg TCRB repertoires appeared greater among patients than among healthy donors. Shorter TCRB CDR3s, moderately but significantly so, marked every one of the four CD4+ subsets in Type 1 diabetes patients.

The chain is built from TRBV19 and TRBJ2-1, with a possible D match to TRBD1 (6 bases). Sequencing used naive CD4+ T cells from blood. This receptor was taken from a man aged 18 to 35 with type 1 diabetes. DNA for the CDR3: TGTGCCAGTAGTACGGACAGCTCTCTGAATCGTGAGCAGTTCTTC. It specifies CASSTDSSLNREQFF.